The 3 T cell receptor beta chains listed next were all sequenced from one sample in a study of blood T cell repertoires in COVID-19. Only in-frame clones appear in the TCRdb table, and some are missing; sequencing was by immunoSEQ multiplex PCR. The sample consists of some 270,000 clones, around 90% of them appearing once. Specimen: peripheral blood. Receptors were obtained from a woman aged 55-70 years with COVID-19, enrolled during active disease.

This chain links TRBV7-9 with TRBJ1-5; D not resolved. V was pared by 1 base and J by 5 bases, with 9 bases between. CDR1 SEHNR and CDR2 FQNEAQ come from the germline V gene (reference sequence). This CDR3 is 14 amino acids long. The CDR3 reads CASSLGGLDQPQHF. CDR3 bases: TGTGCCAGCAGCTTAGGCGGGCTCGATCAGCCCCAGCATTTT.

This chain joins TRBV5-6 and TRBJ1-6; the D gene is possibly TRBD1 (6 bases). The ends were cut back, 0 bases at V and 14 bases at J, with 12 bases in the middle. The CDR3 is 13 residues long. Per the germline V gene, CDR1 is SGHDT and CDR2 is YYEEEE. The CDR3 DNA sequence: TGTGCCAGCAGCTTGGGGGGGCCGAGAGCCCTCCACTTT. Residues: CASSLGGPRALHF.

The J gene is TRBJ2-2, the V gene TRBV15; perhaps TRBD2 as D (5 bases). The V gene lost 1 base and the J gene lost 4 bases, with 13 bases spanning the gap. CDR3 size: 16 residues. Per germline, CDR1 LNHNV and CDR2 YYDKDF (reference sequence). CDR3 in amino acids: CATSRVTTRGTGELFF. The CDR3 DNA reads TGTGCCACCAGCAGAGTAACGACCCGGGGCACCGGGGAGCTGTTTTTT. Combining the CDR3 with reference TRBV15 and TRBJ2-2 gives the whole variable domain DAMVIQNPRYQVTQFGKPVTLSCSQTLNHNVMYWYQQKSSQAPKLLFHYYDKDFNNEADTPDNFQSRRPNTSFCFLDIRSPGLGDTAMYLCATSRVTTRGTGELFFGEGSRLTVL.